Given below is one T cell receptor beta chain in context. CDR3 length: 15 amino acids. The germline gives CDR1 MNHNS, CDR2 SASEGT. With 2 bases removed from V and 14 bases from J, the gap between germline ends came to 24 bases. These data originate in a study of OX40 agonist ivuxolimab in advanced cancers. Overall study: Administration of intravenous ivuxolimab to patients occurred every 2 weeks at 0.01 to 10 mg/kg.

Autoimmune disease history or systemic immunosuppression meant exclusion. Produced via immunoSEQ multiplex PCR; TCRdb's table is partial and in-frame only. This table has around 100,000 clones, 75% to 95% appearing once. Sequencing used CD4+ or CD8+ T cells sorted from blood, obtained in a trial of the OX40 agonist ivuxolimab. The sequence derives from an adult with an advanced solid tumor such as melanoma, head and neck, liver or kidney cancer. The genes are TRBV6-1 and TRBJ1-1; weak D call: TRBD1 (6 bases). In DNA, the CDR3 is TGTGCCAGCAGTGAATCGACAGGAGCGCCTTTGGGGCACTTCTTT. This codes for CASSESTGAPLGHFF.